This T cell receptor beta chain was recovered during a study of cytomegalovirus exposure and HLA in healthy donors. The junction had 11 bases not matched to a gene; V was cut back by 6 bases and J by 5 bases. CDR1 and CDR2 from the germline V gene are MNHEY and SVGAGI. There are 16 residues in the CDR3. Sequencing used immunoSEQ multiplex PCR; TCRdb keeps in-frame clones, though not all of them. The sample carries fewer than 200,000 clones, roughly 85% recorded once. The V and J genes are TRBV6-5 and TRBJ2-7; 12 nucleotides line up with TRBD1. The sequencing sample was made of PBMCs. The TCR sequence derives from a man aged 18 to 29 in good health and CMV-seropositive. The CDR3 DNA sequence: TGTGCCAGCAGCTACACCGGCGGGACAGGGGGCCACGAGCAGTACTTC. Translation: CASSYTGGTGGHEQYF.